Detailed here is one T cell receptor beta chain. Its matching antigen is unknown. This sample was included in a study of T cell responses to AZD1222 COVID-19 vaccine. General study points: Clonal diversity may have been underestimated, and the donors were mostly white British, with more females than males. At study baseline, merely more than 5 AZD1222 recipients were seropositive.

Some clones are missing from TCRdb's copy, which holds only in-frame ones; the method was immunoSEQ multiplex PCR. The sample has 90,000 to 150,000 clones; around 88% are singletons. CDR3 length: 14 residues. Germline loops: CDR1 MDHEN, CDR2 SYDVKM. V lost 2 bases, J lost 0 bases, and 8 bases lay in between. Whether given at about 4 or about 12 weeks, second doses were pooled. The gene calls are TRBV28 and TRBJ2-7; a weak D match, TRBD1 (5 bases). Sequencing was performed on peripheral blood, taken 28 days after the second AZD1222 dose. The receptor was isolated from an adult who received the AZD1222 COVID-19 vaccine. DNA of the CDR3: TGTGCCAGCAGTTTAAGTGACAGCTCCTACGAGCAGTACTTC. Translating it yields CASSLSDSSYEQYF.